This T cell receptor (beta chain) was documented in a study of T cells after yellow fever vaccination. In TCRdb, the 5' RACE reads were re-called with MiXCR into one record per CDR3 protein. The profile covers 120,000 or so distinct CDR3 sequences, with roughly 15% appearing a single time and around 46% taken by the ten largest. Overall study findings and caveats: Repertoires sorted by FACS could include abundant clonotypes that are contaminants from the bulk population.

CDR1 is SGHRS and CDR2 is YFSETQ in the germline V gene. This CDR3 spans 15 amino acids. Trimming cost V 4 bases and J 6 bases; bases outside gene matches: 11. This clonotype was counted between two and nine times. As yet, its antigen is unknown. This receptor was obtained from a man between 18 and 35 years old who received the YFV17D yellow fever vaccine. The chain carries TRBV5-1 and TRBJ1-1; 8 nucleotides align to TRBD1. Sequencing was performed on CD8+ T cells sorted from PBMCs, taken 5 days after the yellow fever booster vaccination. The CDR3 sequence: CASSDHGQGVSEAFF. The CDR3 coding sequence is TGCGCCAGCAGCGACCACGGACAGGGAGTATCTGAAGCTTTCTTT.